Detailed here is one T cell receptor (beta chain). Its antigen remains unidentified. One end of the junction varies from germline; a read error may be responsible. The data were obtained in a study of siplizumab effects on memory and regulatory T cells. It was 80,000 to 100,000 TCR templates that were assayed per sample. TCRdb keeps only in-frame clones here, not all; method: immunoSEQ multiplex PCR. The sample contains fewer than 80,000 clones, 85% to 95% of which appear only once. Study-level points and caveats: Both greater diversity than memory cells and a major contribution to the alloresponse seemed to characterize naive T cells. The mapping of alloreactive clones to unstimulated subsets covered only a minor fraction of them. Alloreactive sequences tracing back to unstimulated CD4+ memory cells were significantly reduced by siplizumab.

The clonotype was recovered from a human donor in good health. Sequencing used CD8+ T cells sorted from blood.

For the CDR3, the DNA is TGTACCAGCAGCCCGGGACAAAATATCGAGCAGTACTTC. It is translated as CTSSPGQNIEQYF. The rearrangement uses TRBV25-1 and TRBJ2-7; a possible D gene is TRBD1 (6 bases). CDR3 length equals 13 residues. Germline V gene data show CDR1 as MGHDK and CDR2 as SYGVNS.